This paragraph covers one T cell receptor beta chain sequence. Sequencing of TCR beta drew on CD8+ and CD4+ T cells from blood. In the multiple sclerosis control group, patients were treatment-naive and had stable or active relapsing-remitting disease. TEMRA cells were FACS-enriched, with CD8+ and CD4+ T cells isolated negatively. The data are from a study of CD8 T cells in Susac syndrome. A quantity of about 0.5 to 1 ug RNA underwent reverse transcription using random hexamers. A multiplex approach, immunoSEQ multiplex PCR, amplified TCR beta CDR3 across 54 Vbeta and 13 Jbeta. Using its own MiXCR run on the immunoSEQ multiplex PCR reads, TCRdb lists one record per CDR3 protein. The sample lists about 140,000 distinct CDR3 sequences; around 96% were seen once. With 5 bases removed from V and 7 bases from J, the gap between germline ends came to 25 bases. The CDR3 has 16 residues. Germline-derived CDR1 and CDR2 are DFQATT and SNEGSKA (reference sequence).

The receptor's source is a human donor with multiple sclerosis. The chain couples TRBV20-1 to TRBJ2-3; maybe TRBD2 (6 bases). The sample taken for sequencing was CD4+ T cells from PBMCs. The CDR3 region has the DNA TGCAGTGCTCTCGATTCAGGGCGGGCCGGCGGGAATACGCAGTATTTT. Translation: CSALDSGRAGGNTQYF.